This T cell receptor (beta chain) derives from a study of OX40 agonist ivuxolimab in advanced cancers. For the wider study: Ivuxolimab was an agonistic, fully human IgG2 monoclonal antibody directed against OX40 (CD134), a costimulatory receptor. Intravenous ivuxolimab was administered to patients every 2 weeks at six dose levels: 0.01, 0.1, 0.3, 1.5, 3 and 10 mg/kg. Partial responses occurred in three dose-escalation patients, of whom one had hepatocellular carcinoma and two had cutaneous melanoma. Of the 52 patients in dose escalation, about 20 had hepatocellular carcinoma, some 15 had melanoma, 9 had renal cell carcinoma and 9 had head and neck cancer. The paper covers the monotherapy dose-escalation part of the phase I ivuxolimab trial, which included N of about 51 patients. Peripheral TCRbeta sequencing was intended to test whether TCR sequence diversity was altered and clonal T-cell expansion was caused by ivuxolimab. Patients were allowed to have had prior anti-PD-1, anti-PD-L1 or anti-CTLA-4 therapy, and about 40% of the dose-escalation patients had been treated with checkpoint inhibitors. A male proportion of almost 85% and a mean age of 60 years, ranging from 23 to 79, were recorded for the dose-escalation cohort.

The CDR3, from cysteine to phenylalanine, totals 13 residues. The entry retains the CDR3 DNA only, 39 bases that are in frame from base 1. Trimming leaves V shorter by 2 bases and J shorter by 3 bases, with the junction holding 1 base beyond the gene matches. The CDR1 and CDR2 encoded by the germline V gene (reference sequence) are SEHNR and FQNEAQ. For sequencing of the TCRbeta CDR3 region, genomic DNA was extracted from the sorted cells. The immunoSEQ Assay was used to sequence the TCRbeta CDR3 regions. TCRdb took this table from immuneACCESS and kept in-frame rearrangements with V and J called. Such tables lack part of the clones; where checked against another copy, unresolved V genes explain under half of the gap, and the rest is unexplained. Across this sample there are about 19,000 clones, with 60% to 85% seen only once. The ten largest account for 18% of the sample. Of note for this clone: Its cognate antigen has yet to be identified. It has no much larger one-base neighbor in the sample; base qualities were not kept.

Patients with autoimmune disease history or receiving systemic immunosuppression were excluded from the trial. Peripheral blood for TCR sequencing was collected from all dose cohorts at baseline, on cycle 4 day 1, and on cycle 7 day 1. Samples were obtained from an open-label, multicenter, first-in-human phase I dose-escalation trial of ivuxolimab. Adults with locally advanced or metastatic melanoma, renal cell carcinoma, hepatocellular carcinoma or head and neck squamous cell carcinoma were enrolled in the trial. Before TCR sequencing, CD4+ and CD8+ T cells were separately sorted from peripheral blood. Overall study results and their limits: Low levels of normalized T-cell clonal expansion were also seen in some patients who did not respond. In the 0.1-3.0 mg/kg groups, partial responders were among the patients with the lowest normalized peripheral clonal expansion, particularly in CD8+ T cells. The antigen specificity of the peripheral T cells that underwent clonal expansion was not determined. Clonal expansion of both CD4+ and CD8+ blood T cells was observed from baseline to week 6 at doses 0.1 to 3.0 mg/kg. After ivuxolimab, expanded clones were on average more numerous among CD8+ T cells than among CD4+ T cells.

The sequence joins TRBV7-9 to TRBJ2-7, with 7 junctional bases fitting TRBD1. The sequence came from an adult with an advanced solid tumor such as melanoma, head and neck, liver or kidney cancer. The sequences come from CD4+ or CD8+ T cells sorted from blood, collected in a trial of the OX40 agonist ivuxolimab. The CDR3: CASSLNRGYEQYF. The bases are TGTGCCAGCAGCTTAAACAGGGGCTACGAGCAGTACTTC.